This paragraph reports one T cell receptor (beta chain). This entry belongs to a study of blood T cell repertoires in COVID-19. Study summary: PBMCs, B-cell-depleted T cells, or T cells provided the cDNA or gDNA that made up the material.

Enrolment of Seattle patients took place during active infection, and they were followed longitudinally. The CDR3 has 15 amino acids. The V gene's germline CDR1 is SGHTA and CDR2 FQGNSA. V gave up 1 base and J gave up 4 bases, with 11 bases separating them. In the authors' workflow: Estimation of nucleated cell counts relied on the amplification of reference gene primers. Profiled with immunoSEQ multiplex PCR; TCRdb holds only in-frame clones, not every one. V, J and clone size reflect that table, while D and trimming were determined from the DNA. The sample consists of around 76,000 clones, around 80% of them appearing once.

V is TRBV7-2 and J is TRBJ1-5, with D uncertain. This receptor was identified in a man in his fifties with COVID-19, enrolled during active disease. Sequencing input: peripheral blood. The CDR3 DNA follows: TGTGCCAGCAGCTTAGGCGGTAGTGTTAATCAGCCCCAGCATTTT. Protein: CASSLGGSVNQPQHF.